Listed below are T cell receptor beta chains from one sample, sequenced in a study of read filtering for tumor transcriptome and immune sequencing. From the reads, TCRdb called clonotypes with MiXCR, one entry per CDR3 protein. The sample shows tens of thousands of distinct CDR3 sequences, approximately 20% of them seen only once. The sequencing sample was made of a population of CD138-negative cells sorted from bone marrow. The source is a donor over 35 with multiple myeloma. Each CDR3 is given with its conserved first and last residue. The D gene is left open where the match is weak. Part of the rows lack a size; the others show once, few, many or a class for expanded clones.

CSVEGADTQYF TGCAGCGTTGAAGGAGCAGATACGCAGTATTTT many 11 TRBJ2-3 . TRBV29-1
CASSDRYQETQYF TGTGCCAGTAGTGACCGGTACCAAGAGACCCAGTACTTC . 13 TRBJ2-5 . TRBV19
CSVGLVGGYEQYF TGCAGCGTTGGGTTGGTTGGGGGTTACGAGCAGTACTTC . 13 TRBJ2-7 . TRBV29-1
CASSHSDTQYF TGTGCCAGCAGCCACTCGGATACGCAGTATTTT many 11 TRBJ2-3 . TRBV3-1
CASSFRTDTDTQYF TGTGCCAGCAGTTTTCGTACCGACACAGATACGCAGTATTTT few 14 TRBJ2-3 . TRBV12-3/TRBV12-4
CASSLTHGGGNEQYF TGTGCCAGCAGTTTAACCCACGGTGGGGGCAACGAGCAGTACTTC few 15 TRBJ2-7 . TRBV28
CASSGGAADTQYF TGTGCCAGCAGCGGGGGGGCCGCAGATACGCAGTATTTT many 13 TRBJ2-3 TRBD2 TRBV6-1
CASARGGWETQYF TGTGCCAGCGCTCGCGGGGGCTGGGAGACCCAGTACTTC many 13 TRBJ2-5 . TRBV6-5
CASSYSGWGTPRDEQFF TGTGCCAGCAGTTACTCGGGGTGGGGAACCCCCCGGGATGAGCAGTTCTTC few 17 TRBJ2-1 . TRBV6-2/TRBV6-3
CSARLTRNEQFF TGCAGTGCTAGACTTACTAGGAATGAGCAGTTCTTC many 12 TRBJ2-1 . TRBV20-1
CASRTSGSETQYF TGTGCCAGCAGAACAAGCGGCTCAGAGACCCAGTACTTC many 13 TRBJ2-5 . TRBV6-2/TRBV6-3
CASSYRPILNTGELFF TGTGCCAGCAGTTACCGACCAATATTGAACACCGGGGAGCTGTTTTTT many 16 TRBJ2-2 . TRBV2
CATSTQQGVGQPQHF TGTGCCACCAGCACACAACAGGGAGTAGGTCAGCCCCAGCATTTT . 15 TRBJ1-5 . TRBV15
CASSLEQGSGETQYF TGCGCCAGCAGCTTGGAACAGGGGTCCGGTGAGACCCAGTACTTC once 15 TRBJ2-5 TRBD1 TRBV5-1
CASSYETGVQPQHF TGTGCCAGCAGTTACGAGACAGGGGTACAGCCCCAGCATTTT many 14 TRBJ1-5 TRBD1 TRBV6-5
CASSFRSTSLGTDAQYF TGTGCCAGCAGCTTCAGGTCGACGTCCTTAGGCACAGATGCGCAGTATTTT few 17 TRBJ2-3 . TRBV7-8
CASSTYRDRGPEKLFF TGTGCCAGCAGCACGTACCGGGACAGGGGCCCTGAAAAACTGTTTTTT many 16 TRBJ1-4 TRBD1 TRBV11-2
CASSQAPGQGNPYGYTF TGCGCCAGCAGCCAAGCGCCAGGACAGGGTAATCCCTATGGCTACACCTTC many 17 TRBJ1-2 TRBD1 TRBV4-1
CSVEGGTSYEQYF TGCAGCGTTGAAGGTGGGACTAGCTACGAGCAGTACTTC . 13 TRBJ2-7 TRBD2 TRBV29-1
CASSARTAGNEQFF TGTGCCAGCAGCGCCCGGACAGCCGGCAATGAGCAGTTCTTC . 14 TRBJ2-1 . TRBV9
CASSVDGTSGGGPDTQYF TGTGCCAGCAGCGTAGACGGGACTAGCGGGGGGGGCCCAGATACGCAGTACTTT many 18 TRBJ2-3 TRBD2 TRBV9
CASSVGSYNEQFF TGTGCCAGCAGCGTGGGGTCCTACAATGAGCAGTTCTTC many 13 TRBJ2-1 . TRBV9
CASSPGQNSNTEAFF TGCGCCAGCAGCCCGGGACAGAACTCGAACACTGAAGCTTTCTTT many 15 TRBJ1-1 TRBD1 TRBV5-1
CASSSTGGTMDTEAFF TGCGCCAGCAGCTCAACAGGGGGAACCATGGACACTGAAGCTTTCTTT few 16 TRBJ1-1 TRBD1 TRBV5-1
CASSLAGLAGGEQYF TGTGCCAGCAGTTTAGCGGGACTAGCGGGAGGCGAGCAGTACTTC many 15 TRBJ2-7 TRBD2 TRBV12-3/TRBV12-4
CASSYGEQGPSGANVLTF TGTGCCAGCAGTTACGGGGAACAAGGCCCGTCAGGGGCCAACGTCCTGACTTTC many 18 TRBJ2-6 . TRBV6-6
CASTQSGKTGNQPQHF TGTGCCAGCACTCAAAGCGGGAAGACTGGCAATCAGCCCCAGCATTTT many 16 TRBJ1-5 . TRBV18
CASSYATGTTDTQYF TGTGCCAGCAGTTACGCGACAGGGACTACCGATACGCAGTATTTT many 15 TRBJ2-3 . TRBV6-5
CASSGQRSYNGQSF TGTGCCAGCAGCGGTCAGCGATCCTACAATGGGCAGTCCTTC . 14 TRBJ2-1 . TRBV9